The 9 T cell receptor beta chains in this list originate from one sample, sequenced in a study of T cell clonality in common variable immunodeficiency. Method: immunoSEQ multiplex PCR; TCRdb's copy keeps in-frame clones and lacks some. Observed in the sample are 20,000 to 30,000 clones, none of them singletons. Antigen specificity for these receptors is unknown. Findings and caveats of the study: Fewer deletions and N-nucleotide insertions were reportedly seen in common variable immunodeficiency TCR beta sequences.

The sample taken for sequencing was peripheral blood mononuclear cells. These receptors were taken from a human donor with common variable immunodeficiency.

The table lists this clone with many counts. The read terminates 3 residues ahead of where the CDR3 ends, so the germline J gene completes it. The gene calls are TRBV23-1 and TRBJ2-7, with D perhaps matching TRBD1 (6 bases). TRBV23-1 is treated as an ORF (open reading frame) with a function not yet certain. CDR3 size: 14 residues. V dropped 10 bases and J dropped 2 bases, with 18 bases sitting between them. The part of the CDR3 DNA that was read is TGCGCCACCCCAACAGGGATCGCGGCCTACGAG. Its protein is CATPTGIAAYE. The complete CDR3 reads CATPTGIAAYEQYF.

The CDR3 is CASSIGTAQWTEAFF. CDR3 DNA (partial): TGTGCCAGTAGTATTGGGACAGCCCAGTGGACTGAA. The chain links TRBV19 to TRBJ1-1; 7 bases align to TRBD1. The observed sequence ends 3 residues before the CDR3 terminus, with the missing tail filled in from the germline J gene. In germline, CDR1 is LNHDA, CDR2 SQIVND (reference sequence). Trimming at V came to 3 bases and at J to 5 bases, leaving 9 bases not matched to a gene. CDR3 size: 15 residues.

Only a few counts were recorded for this clone. The missing CDR3 end, 3 residues past where the read stops, is filled in from the germline J gene. V usage is TRBV20-1 and J usage is TRBJ2-7; 9 bases match TRBD1. The germline gives CDR1 DFQATT, CDR2 SNEGSKA (reference sequence). J lost 6 bases, V lost 7 bases, and 10 bases had no gene match. The CDR3 runs to 13 residues. The DNA read from the CDR3 is TGCAGTGTCAAGGGACAGGGAGGTCCCGAG. The encoded protein is CSVKGQGGPE. The CDR3 in full is CSVKGQGGPEQYF.

This clone was picked up many times. Its ends do not fully match the called genes, so a read error is possible. The read ends 3 residues early relative to the CDR3; the germline J gene fills the gap. The V call is TRBV7-7, the J call TRBJ2-1; 10 nucleotides align to TRBD2. CDR1 SSHAT and CDR2 FNYEAQ come from the germline V gene (reference sequence). The CDR3 totals 17 residues. The CDR3: CASSRLAGGGTYNEQFF. The CDR3 bases that were read are TGTGCTAGCAGCCGACTAGCGGGTGGGGGAACCTACAATGAG.

This clone occurred a few times. Coverage ceases 3 residues before the CDR3 finishes, and the germline J gene fills in the end. V gene TRBV7-2 combines with J gene TRBJ1-5; a possible D gene is TRBD1 (5 bases). Germline V lookup: CDR1 SGHTA, CDR2 FQGNSA. The CDR3 contains 12 residues. V was clipped by 7 bases and J by 6 bases, with 10 bases between them. Here the CDR3 reads CASTQGTQPQHF. Incomplete CDR3 DNA: TGTGCCAGCACCCAGGGTACTCAGCCC.

Note on this clone: The CDR3 is cut off 3 residues early in the read; its end comes from the germline J gene. The chain combines TRBV5-6 with TRBJ2-7; 7 nucleotides match TRBD1. V lost 4 bases to trimming and J lost 1 base; unmatched junction nucleotides: 5. The CDR3 runs 14 residues. Germline-derived CDR1 and CDR2 are SGHDT and YYEEEE. The CDR3 DNA, read in part, is TGTGCCAGCAGCAAGGACAGGATATCCTACGAG. Protein: CASSKDRISYE. The CDR3 reads in full as CASSKDRISYEQYF.

This clone was seen at least ten times. The CDR3 goes on 3 residues after the read ends, and that part is filled in from the germline J gene. The chain couples TRBV5-1 to TRBJ1-1; D is undetermined. Germline lookup yields CDR1 SGHRS and CDR2 YFSETQ. V dropped 0 bases and J dropped 3 bases, with 9 bases sitting between them. This CDR3 comprises 14 residues. The CDR3 protein is CASSLGLRDTEAFF. The sequenced CDR3 bases are TGCGCCAGCAGCTTGGGACTACGTGACACTGAA.

As concerns this clone: The read is 3 residues too short to cover the CDR3 end, so that end is filled in from the germline J gene. The chain is built from TRBV19 and TRBJ2-2, with 14 bases fitting TRBD2. Per the germline V gene, CDR1 is LNHDA and CDR2 is SQIVND (reference sequence). The CDR3 extends over 17 amino acids. V shed 6 bases and J 7 bases; nucleotides not matched to a gene: 10. The covered CDR3 bases are TGTGCCAGTAGCCGAGGGACTAGCGGGAGAGTGGTCGGGGAG. Protein: CASSRGTSGRVVGE. The whole CDR3 protein is CASSRGTSGRVVGELFF.

This clone was seen ten or more times. Read sequence stops 3 residues before the CDR3 end, and the germline J gene provides the missing end. The gene calls are TRBV18 and TRBJ2-3; no firm D call. Germline V lookup: CDR1 KGHSH, CDR2 LQKENI. V shed 6 bases and J shed 2 bases, with 3 bases lying between them. The CDR3 extends over 11 amino acids. CDR3 DNA, as far as it was read: TGTGCCAGCTCCCTCACAGATACG. Translation gives CASSLTDT. The entire CDR3 reads CASSLTDTQYF.